This TCR beta chain was captured by sequencing in a study of blood T cell repertoires in COVID-19. TCRdb's table, derived via immunoSEQ multiplex PCR, lists solely in-frame clones and lacks some. This sample carries around 160,000 clones, about 77% of them seen once, and the ten largest clones take approximately 14%. The CDR3 has 15 amino acids. Per the germline V gene, CDR1 is MNHEY and CDR2 is SVGAGI. V was pared by 1 base and J by 5 bases, with 5 bases of the junction left unmatched. The sequence derives from a woman of 80 years or more with acute or convalescent COVID-19. J is TRBJ1-2 and V is TRBV6-5; 9 nucleotides line up with TRBD1. The sequenced material came from peripheral blood. CDR3 nucleotides: TGTGCCAGCAGTTACTTAGGTGGGACAGGGTATGGCTACACCTTC. This translates into CASSYLGGTGYGYTF.